This is a list of T cell receptor beta chains from one sample in a study of blood T cells in healthy people across ages. From the 5' RACE reads, TCRdb called clonotypes with MiXCR, one entry per CDR3 protein. Altogether hundreds of thousands of distinct CDR3 sequences are present, under 25% being singletons, with the ten largest covering roughly 3.6%. The sample was blood. All receptors derive from a man between 65 and 85 years old in good health. CDR3s include the opening cysteine and the closing phenylalanine or tryptophan. The order of the fields is clone size, V gene, J gene, D gene, CDR3 protein, CDR3 DNA. A D gene is named only where the DNA matches it firmly. Size is stated for part of the rows, as once, few or many counts, or as a class when the clone is expanded.

few,TRBV10-3,TRBJ1-6,.,CAISEAASLNSPLHF,TGTGCCATCAGTGAGGCGGCGTCCCTTAATTCACCCCTCCACTTT
few,TRBV2,TRBJ2-4,.,CASSDDLVRGIQYF,TGTGCCAGCAGTGACGATCTAGTGCGAGGCATTCAGTACTTC
.,TRBV20-1,TRBJ2-4,.,CSACRAIIAKNIQYF,TGCAGTGCTTGCAGGGCGATAATAGCCAAAAACATTCAGTACTTC
few,TRBV20-1,TRBJ1-6,TRBD1,CSARATGTEYNSPLHF,TGCAGTGCTAGAGCTACCGGGACAGAATATAATTCACCCCTCCACTTT
few,TRBV20-1,TRBJ1-1,TRBD1,CSARRGTAEAFF,TGCAGTGCTAGACGAGGGACAGCGGAAGCTTTCTTT
few,TRBV6-1,TRBJ2-5,TRBD1,CASSESRGHETQYF,TGTGCCAGCAGTGAATCAAGGGGGCACGAGACCCAGTACTTC
few,TRBV20-1,TRBJ2-5,TRBD1,CSARPDRGGQETQYF,TGCAGTGCTAGACCGGACAGGGGGGGTCAAGAGACCCAGTACTTC
many,TRBV12-3/TRBV12-4,TRBJ1-6,.,CASSLDPSPLHF,TGTGCCAGCAGTTTAGACCCTTCACCCCTCCACTTT
many,TRBV20-1,TRBJ2-2,TRBD2,CSALGGGRAETGELFF,TGCAGTGCACTAGGAGGCGGGAGGGCCGAAACGGGGGAGCTGTTTTTT
few,TRBV7-3,TRBJ2-5,.,CASSLRPQVKSGSETQYF,TGTGCCAGCAGCTTAAGGCCCCAAGTCAAAAGCGGGTCGGAGACCCAGTACTTC
few,TRBV20-1,TRBJ2-1,.,CSAQGGSAYNEQFF,TGCAGTGCTCAGGGGGGGTCAGCCTACAATGAGCAGTTCTTC
.,TRBV12-3/TRBV12-4,TRBJ2-2,.,CASSFSNTGELFF,TGTGCCAGCAGTTTTTCGAACACCGGGGAGCTGTTTTTT
many,TRBV5-6,TRBJ2-1,.,CASSYQLAGEQFF,TGTGCCAGCAGCTACCAACTGGCGGGTGAGCAGTTCTTC
.,TRBV7-7,TRBJ2-2,.,CAGSAGGGHTGELFF,TGTGCTGGCAGCGCAGGGGGAGGACACACCGGGGAGCTGTTTTTT
.,TRBV6-4,TRBJ1-2,.,CASRILGNSNYGYTF,TGTGCCAGCAGAATTTTAGGGAACTCTAACTATGGCTACACCTTC
few,TRBV6-6,TRBJ2-2,.,CASSVVSPATGELFF,TGTGCCAGCAGTGTGGTTTCTCCGGCCACCGGGGAGCTGTTTTTT
few,TRBV6-1,TRBJ2-1,TRBD1,CASSASDRGVNEQFF,TGTGCCAGCAGTGCTTCTGACAGGGGGGTAAATGAGCAGTTCTTC